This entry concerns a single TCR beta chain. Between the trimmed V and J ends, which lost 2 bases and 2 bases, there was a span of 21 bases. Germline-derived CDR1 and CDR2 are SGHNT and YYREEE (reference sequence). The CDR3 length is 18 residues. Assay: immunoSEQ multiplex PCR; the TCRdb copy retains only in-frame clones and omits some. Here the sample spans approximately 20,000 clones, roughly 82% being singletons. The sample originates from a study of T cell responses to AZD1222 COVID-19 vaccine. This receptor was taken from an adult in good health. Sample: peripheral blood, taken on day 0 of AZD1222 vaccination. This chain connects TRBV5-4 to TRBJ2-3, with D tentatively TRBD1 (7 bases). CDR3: CASSFSRGEIPPTDTQYF. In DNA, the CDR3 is TGTGCCAGCAGCTTTTCCAGGGGGGAAATACCCCCCACAGATACGCAGTATTTT.